This T cell receptor (beta chain) stems from a study of cytomegalovirus exposure and HLA in healthy donors. Points from the study as a whole: When analyzed later, a missense DCLRE1C variant was found to be linked to TCR beta V- and J-gene trimming.

CDR1 and CDR2 (germline): MNHEY, SVGAGI. The trim removed 6 bases at V and 4 bases at J, leaving 3 bases unmatched. The CDR3 has 13 amino acids. The PCR was carried out with 60 Vbeta primers and 13 Jbeta primers. Profiling relied on immunoSEQ multiplex PCR, and the TCRdb table lists in-frame clones only, not all of them. The table has some 70,000 clones, over 60% seen once. This clone was counted between two and nine times. Its antigen remains unidentified. The chain uses TRBV6-5 and TRBJ1-1; 9 bases are a match to TRBD1. Sequenced: PBMCs. The TCR originated in a woman in her forties or fifties in good health and CMV-seronegative. CDR3: CASRKTGGTEAFF. The CDR3 region has the DNA TGTGCCAGCAGAAAGACAGGGGGCACTGAAGCTTTCTTT.